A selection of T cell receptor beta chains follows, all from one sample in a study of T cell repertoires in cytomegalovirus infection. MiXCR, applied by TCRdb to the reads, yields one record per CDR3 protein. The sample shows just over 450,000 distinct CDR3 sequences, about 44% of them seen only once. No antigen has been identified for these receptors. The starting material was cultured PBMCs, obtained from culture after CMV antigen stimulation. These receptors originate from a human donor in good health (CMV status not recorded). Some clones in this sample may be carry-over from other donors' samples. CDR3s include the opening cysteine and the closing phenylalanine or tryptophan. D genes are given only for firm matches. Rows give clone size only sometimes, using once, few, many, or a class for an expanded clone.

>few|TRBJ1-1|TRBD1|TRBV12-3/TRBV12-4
CASSSSTGRGNTEAFF
TGTGCCAGCAGTTCCTCGACAGGGAGGGGGAACACTGAAGCTTTCTTT
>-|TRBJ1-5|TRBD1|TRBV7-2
CASSLQSGQGSQPQHF
TGTGCCAGCAGCTTACAATCGGGACAGGGGAGTCAGCCCCAGCATTTT
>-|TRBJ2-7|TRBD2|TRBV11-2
CASSPLAGVTYEQYF
TGTGCCAGCAGCCCTCTAGCGGGGGTAACCTACGAGCAGTACTTC
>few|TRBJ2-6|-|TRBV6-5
CASRLGAGANVLTF
TGTGCCAGCCGACTGGGGGCTGGGGCCAACGTCCTGACTTTC
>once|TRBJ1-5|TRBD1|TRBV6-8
CASSSQGQPSNQPQHF
TGTGCCAGCAGCTCCCAGGGACAGCCTAGCAATCAGCCCCAGCATTTT
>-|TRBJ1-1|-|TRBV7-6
CASSLGTATEAFF
TGTGCCAGCAGCTTAGGGACAGCCACTGAAGCTTTCTTT
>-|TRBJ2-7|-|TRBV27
CASPMWAGNEQYF
TGTGCCAGCCCCATGTGGGCTGGCAACGAGCAGTACTTC
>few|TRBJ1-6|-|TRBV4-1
CASSQERGTPLHF
TGCGCCAGCAGCCAAGAACGGGGTACACCCCTCCACTTT
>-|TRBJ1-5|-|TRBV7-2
CASSLDGVQPQHF
TGTGCCAGCAGCTTAGACGGGGTCCAGCCCCAGCATTTT
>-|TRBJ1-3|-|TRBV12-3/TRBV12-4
CASSFPAGRYAGGNTIYF
TGTGCCAGCAGTTTCCCAGCAGGGAGGTACGCCGGAGGAAACACCATATATTTT